This section outlines one T cell receptor beta chain sequence together with its context. Its target is not known. J was trimmed by 8 bases and V by 5 bases; bases with no gene match: 9. This CDR3 spans 13 amino acids. The germline gives CDR1 SQVTM, CDR2 ANQGSEA. The data derive from a study of shared clonotypes between healthy human individuals. Only CD45RO-negative cells positively selected for CCR7 counted as naive CD8 cells, so terminally differentiated effector memory CD45RA+ cells were excluded. Overall study results and limits: In contrast to clonotypes shared by all four donors, non-shared clonotypes had lower generation probabilities.

It was at deep level that the assay was run. Each PCR replicate from the sorted subsets contained 150 to 200 ng DNA, which is some 32,000 T cell genomes. Profiling relied on immunoSEQ multiplex PCR, and the TCRdb table lists in-frame clones only, not all of them. The table shows about 2.1 million clones, with over 85% occurring only once. The clonotype originates from a man younger than 35 in good health. Some clones in this sample may be carry-over from other donors' samples. The V and J genes are TRBV29-1 and TRBJ1-1, with 9 bases matching TRBD1. Sequenced sample: naive CD8+ T cells from PBMCs. This chain's CDR3 is CSVRTGAIQEAFF. CDR3 bases: TGCAGCGTTAGGACAGGGGCGATTCAAGAAGCTTTCTTT.